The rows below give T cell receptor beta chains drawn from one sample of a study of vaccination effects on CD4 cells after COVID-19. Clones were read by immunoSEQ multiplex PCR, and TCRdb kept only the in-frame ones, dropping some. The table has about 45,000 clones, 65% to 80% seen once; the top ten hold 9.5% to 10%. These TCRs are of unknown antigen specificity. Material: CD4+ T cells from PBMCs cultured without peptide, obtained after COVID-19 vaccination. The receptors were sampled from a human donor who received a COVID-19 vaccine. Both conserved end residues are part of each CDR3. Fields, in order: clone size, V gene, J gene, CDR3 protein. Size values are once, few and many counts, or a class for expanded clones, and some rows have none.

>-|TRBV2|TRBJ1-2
CASSEGRDLYGYTF
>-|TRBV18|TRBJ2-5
CASSPQTSGFQETQYF
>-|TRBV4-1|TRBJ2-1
CASSQVKFVEREGRNEQFF
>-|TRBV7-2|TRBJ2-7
CASSLATGRVDEQYF
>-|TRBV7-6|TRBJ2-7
CASSTRLGTGGYEQYF
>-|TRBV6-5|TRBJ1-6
CASRTGGNSPLHF
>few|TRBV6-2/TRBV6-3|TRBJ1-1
CASSYPAGLGVSTEAFF
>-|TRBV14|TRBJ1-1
CASSQVAGATEAFF
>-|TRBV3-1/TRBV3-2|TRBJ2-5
CASSQGLARIETQYF
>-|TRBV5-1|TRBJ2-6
CASSWAGSSGANVLTF
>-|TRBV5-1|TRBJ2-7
CASSLESSGIHEQYF
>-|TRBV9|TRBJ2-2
CASSVGRGNTGELFF
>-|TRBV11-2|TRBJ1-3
CASSSPRALGNTIYF
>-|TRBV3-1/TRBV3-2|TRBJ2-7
CASSQESSGLYYEQYF
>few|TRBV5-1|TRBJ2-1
CASSLAGTSSYNEQFF
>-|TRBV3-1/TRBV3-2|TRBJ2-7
CASSQDWAYEQYF
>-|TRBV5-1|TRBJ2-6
CASMFEGANVLTF
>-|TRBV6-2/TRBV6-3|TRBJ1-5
CASSYVHHDRVNQPQHF
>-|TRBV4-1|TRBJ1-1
CASRGTLRNTEAFF
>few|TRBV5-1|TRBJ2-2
CASSLLAGNTGELFF
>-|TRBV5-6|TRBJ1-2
CASSAKDRGNYGYTF
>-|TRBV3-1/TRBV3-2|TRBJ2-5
CASSQVFPLAGGRETQYF
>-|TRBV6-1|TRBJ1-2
CASSDPGQGNYGYTF
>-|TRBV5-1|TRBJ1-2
CASSLGHEYGYTF
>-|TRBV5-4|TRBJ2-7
CASSRPQGMEQYF
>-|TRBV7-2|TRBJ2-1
CASSSRTSGRLRIF
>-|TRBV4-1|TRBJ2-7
CASSRQLESYEQYF
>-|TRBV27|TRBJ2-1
CASSALAGGFGGEQFF
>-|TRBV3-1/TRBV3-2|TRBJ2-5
CASSQGGTSGWGETQYF
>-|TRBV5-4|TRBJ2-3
CASSSGVTNTDTQYF
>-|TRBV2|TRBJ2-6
CASSLGANVLTF
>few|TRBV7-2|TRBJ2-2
CASSSTATGELFF
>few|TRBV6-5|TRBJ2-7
CASMSGSYEQYF
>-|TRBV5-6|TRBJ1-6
CASSLKRTGVNSPLHF
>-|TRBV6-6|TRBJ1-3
CASNSGNTIYF
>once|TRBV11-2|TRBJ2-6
CASSFASNSGANVLTF
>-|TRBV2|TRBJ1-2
CASSILDKAHYGYTF
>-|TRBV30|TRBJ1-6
CAWSSGSYNSPLHF
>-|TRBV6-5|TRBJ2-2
CASSYSKATGELFF
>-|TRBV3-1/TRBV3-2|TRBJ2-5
CASSQRTVGGGETQYF
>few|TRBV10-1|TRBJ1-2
CASGAGETLLSPNFDHGYTF
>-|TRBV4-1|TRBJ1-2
CASSQGFTGVYGYTF
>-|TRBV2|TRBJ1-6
CASSAVRQGAMAYNSPLHF
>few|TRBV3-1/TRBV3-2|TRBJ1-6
CASSQGAYGQGWSPLHF
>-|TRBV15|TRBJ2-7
CATSRVTGPGSYEQYF